These 32 T cell receptor beta chains were all obtained from the same sample, sequenced in a study of blood T cell repertoires in COVID-19. The table came from immunoSEQ multiplex PCR; TCRdb's copy has only in-frame clones and leaves some out. The data show about 360,000 clones, around 82% seen once. The specimen was peripheral blood. All receptors come from a man aged 30 to 45 with active or convalescent COVID-19.

In DNA, the CDR3 is TGTGCCAGCAGTTCCGGGAAAGGGGGGGATGATCAGCCCCAGCATTTT. It is translated as CASSSGKGGDDQPQHF. This sequence joins TRBV27 and TRBJ1-5; D possibly corresponds to TRBD1 (6 bases). The germline gives CDR1 MNHEY, CDR2 SMNVEV (reference sequence). The ends were cut back, 4 bases at V and 5 bases at J, with 18 bases in the middle. The CDR3 spans 16 residues.

The J gene is TRBJ2-1, the V gene TRBV21-1; the table names TRBD2, a call not compared with the DNA. TRBV21-1 constitutes a pseudogene. The CDR3 extends over 16 amino acids. The CDR3 region has the DNA TGTGCCAGCATTTCCTTCCGGCTAGCGATCATGGATGAGCAGTTCTTC. Translated, it gives CASISFRLAIMDEQFF.

The chain carries TRBV5-1 and TRBJ1-2, with 9 positions matching TRBD1. CDR1 SGHRS and CDR2 YFSETQ come from the germline V gene. The V and J ends lost 4 bases and 2 bases, in that order; junction bases with no gene match: 3. The CDR3 is 14 amino acids. DNA of the CDR3: TGCGCCAGCAGCAAGACAGGGGGAAACTATGGCTACACCTTC. Translation: CASSKTGGNYGYTF. Complete variable domain (other parts from reference TRBV5-1 and TRBJ1-2): KAGVTQTPRYLIKTRGQQVTLSCSPISGHRSVSWYQQTPGQGLQFLFEYFSETQRNKGNFPGRFSGRQFSNSRSEMNVSTLELGDSALYLCASSKTGGNYGYTFGSGTRLTVV.

This clone has a handful of counts. V and J are TRBV7-3 and TRBJ2-7; a weak D match, TRBD2 (6 bases). From germline, CDR1 is SGHTA and CDR2 FQGTGA. Deletions cut 9 bases from V and 2 bases from J, with 11 bases between. The CDR3 is made up of 12 amino acids. The CDR3 sequence: CASRTGAYEQYF. The CDR3 nucleotides are TGTGCCAGTAGGACGGGGGCCTACGAGCAGTACTTC.

This chain joins TRBV9 and TRBJ2-2, with 9 nucleotides matching TRBD2. CDR3 length: 17 residues. Germline CDR1 reads SGDLS; CDR2 reads YYNGEE. The V segment lost 3 bases and the J segment 3 bases; nucleotides outside the gene matches: 9. CDR3 nucleotide sequence: TGTGCCAGCAGCGGCCCCCTAAAGCGGGGGGACACCGGGGAGCTGTTTTTT. It specifies CASSGPLKRGDTGELFF. Looking up the rest from reference TRBV9 and TRBJ2-2 gives the full variable domain: DSGVTQTPKHLITATGQRVTLRCSPRSGDLSVYWYQQSLDQGLQFLIQYYNGEERAKGNILERFSAQQFPDLHSELNLSSLELGDSALYFCASSGPLKRGDTGELFFGEGSRLTVL.

This chain connects TRBV18 to TRBJ1-4, with 7 bases lining up with TRBD1. The CDR3 loop spans 17 amino acids. Germline V gene sequence: CDR1 KGHSH, CDR2 LQKENI. The V segment lost 1 base and the J segment 0 bases; nucleotides outside the gene matches: 5. CDR3 amino acids: CASSPRTGTATNEKLFF. CDR3 bases: TGTGCCAGCTCACCACGCACAGGGACAGCAACTAATGAAAAACTGTTTTTT.

This clone was recorded only once. The J gene is TRBJ2-5, the V gene TRBV10-1, with 9 nucleotides matching TRBD2. The CDR3 sequence is 18 residues long. Unmatched junction bases numbered 12, after V lost 1 base and J lost 3 bases. In germline, CDR1 is WNHNN, CDR2 SYGVQD (reference sequence). The CDR3 bases are TGCGCCAGCAGTGAGTATATAACGGGGCGGGGGGGCAAAGAGACCCAGTACTTC. This gives the protein CASSEYITGRGGKETQYF.

The gene calls are TRBV7-6 and TRBJ2-5, with 9 bases that match TRBD2. Germline trimming cut 5 bases from V and 5 bases from J; bases unmatched to any gene: 12. The germline CDR1 and CDR2 sequences are SGHVS and FNYEAQ. This CDR3 has 16 residues. The chain's CDR3 is CASSPIQAGGWETQYF. The CDR3 DNA sequence: TGTGCCAGCAGCCCCATCCAAGCGGGGGGCTGGGAGACCCAGTACTTC.

CDR3 protein: CASSLGLGSSGGQETQYF. DNA of the CDR3: TGCGCCAGCAGCTTGGGATTAGGGTCTAGCGGGGGACAAGAGACCCAGTACTTC. The chain carries TRBV5-1 and TRBJ2-5; 10 bases align to TRBD2. Germline CDR1 is SGHRS and CDR2 is YFSETQ. The CDR3 sequence is 18 residues long. V shed 0 bases, J shed 2 bases, and the junction held 10 bases outside the gene matches. Variable domain in full (rest from reference TRBV5-1 and TRBJ2-5): KAGVTQTPRYLIKTRGQQVTLSCSPISGHRSVSWYQQTPGQGLQFLFEYFSETQRNKGNFPGRFSGRQFSNSRSEMNVSTLELGDSALYLCASSLGLGSSGGQETQYFGPGTRLLVL.

This clone has a single count. The chain couples TRBV4-3 to TRBJ2-6, with D uncertain. Trimming took 0 bases from V and 4 from J, leaving 4 bases between them. The CDR3 has 14 amino acids. Looked up from germline, CDR1 is LGHNA and CDR2 is YSLEER. CDR3 in amino acids: CASSQDPGANVLTF. DNA for the CDR3: TGCGCCAGCAGCCAAGATCCAGGGGCCAACGTCCTGACTTTC.

The V and J genes are TRBV5-5 and TRBJ2-1, with 9 bases matching TRBD1. This CDR3 is built from 15 residues. Germline V gene data show CDR1 as SGHKS and CDR2 as YYEKEE (reference sequence). V lost 4 bases and J lost 6; bases outside the gene matches: 8. CDR3 DNA: TGTGCCAGCAGCGGGACAGGGAGGAATGGCAATGAGCAGTTCTTC. Its translation: CASSGTGRNGNEQFF.

This chain links TRBV7-2 with TRBJ1-1; 8 nucleotides agree with TRBD1. The junction had 6 bases not matched to a gene; V was cut back by 5 bases and J by 1 base. CDR1 and CDR2 from the germline V gene are SGHTA and FQGNSA. The CDR3 is 15 amino acids. CDR3 DNA sequence: TGTGCCAGCAGCGGCAGACAGGGGAGGAACACTGAAGCTTTCTTT. It codes for CASSGRQGRNTEAFF.

The chain carries TRBV27 and TRBJ2-7, with 8 bases that match TRBD1. V shed 7 bases, J shed 3 bases, and the junction held 11 bases outside the gene matches. Germline V gene data show CDR1 as MNHEY and CDR2 as SMNVEV (reference sequence). This CDR3 has 15 residues. CDR3: CASTSTTGAHYEQYF. For the CDR3, the DNA is TGTGCCAGCACCTCCACGACAGGGGCTCACTACGAGCAGTACTTC.

This clone has more than one count but fewer than ten. This chain uses TRBV5-1 with TRBJ2-7; maybe TRBD2 (6 bases). V lost 0 bases and J lost 3, with 16 bases in between. Germline V lookup: CDR1 SGHRS, CDR2 YFSETQ. The CDR3 is made up of 16 amino acids. CDR3 DNA sequence: TGCGCCAGCAGCTTGGGCGGCGGTAGCGGCAACTACGAGCAGTACTTC. Its protein is CASSLGGGSGNYEQYF.

V is TRBV5-6 and J is TRBJ1-5; tentative D call: TRBD1 (6 bases). The CDR3 is 15 residues long. The V end was cut by 4 bases, the J end by 5 bases, with 16 bases between. From germline, CDR1 is SGHDT and CDR2 YYEEEE. The CDR3: CASSPGGHTYQPQHF. The CDR3 DNA reads TGTGCCAGCAGCCCGGGGGGGCATACGTATCAGCCCCAGCATTTT.

At least ten counts were recorded for this clone. The chain links TRBV6-2 or TRBV6-3 to TRBJ1-1, with a weak D call TRBD1 (5 bases). There are 13 residues in the CDR3. The germline gives CDR1 MNHEY, CDR2 SVGEGT. Trimming removed 0 bases from V and 8 bases from J, with 10 bases in between. The CDR3 coding sequence is TGTGCCAGCAGTTACTCGTGGGGCGTGGAAGCTTTCTTT. Translating gives CASSYSWGVEAFF.

The V and J genes are TRBV29-1 and TRBJ2-7; the D is unclear. V was cut by 4 bases and J by 0 bases, with 10 bases left in between. The CDR3 consists of 13 residues. From germline, CDR1 is SQVTM and CDR2 ANQGSEA. In DNA, the CDR3 is TGCAGCGTTGTGGTAACAAGCTCCTACGAGCAGTACTTC. As protein: CSVVVTSSYEQYF.

The CDR3 DNA is TGCGCCAGCAGCTTACCCTCAGGACTAGCGGGACATTATGAGCAGTTCTTC. Its protein product is CASSLPSGLAGHYEQFF. The J gene is TRBJ2-1, the V gene TRBV5-1, with 12 bases that match TRBD2. V trimming: 2 bases; J trimming: 8 bases; junction bases outside the gene matches: 11. In germline, CDR1 is SGHRS, CDR2 YFSETQ. This CDR3 comprises 17 residues.

This clone was found a few times. The J gene is TRBJ1-5, the V gene TRBV7-2; the D is unclear. Trimming took off 2 bases at V and 5 bases at J, with 7 bases between the two ends. Germline V CDR1 and CDR2: SGHTA, FQGNSA. This CDR3 comprises 13 residues. The CDR3 region is CASSLNGYQPQHF. Written as DNA, the CDR3 is TGTGCCAGCAGCTTAAACGGTTATCAGCCCCAGCATTTT.

The gene calls are TRBV28 and TRBJ1-2; no firm D call. The germline V and J ends were trimmed by 10 bases and 0 bases, with 6 bases remaining between them. Germline CDR1 MDHEN, CDR2 SYDVKM. This CDR3 has 11 amino acids. CDR3 sequence reads: CATIANYGYTF. The DNA for the CDR3 is TGTGCCACCATAGCTAACTATGGCTACACCTTC.

CDR3 nucleotide sequence: TGTGCCAGCAGACCCGTGAGCTCTGGGGCCAACGTCCTGACTTTC. It specifies CASRPVSSGANVLTF. The genes are TRBV6-5 and TRBJ2-6, with D unresolved. V dropped 6 bases and J dropped 0 bases, with 9 bases sitting between them. Germline values: CDR1 MNHEY, CDR2 SVGAGI. The CDR3 contains 15 residues.

The chain is built from TRBV9 and TRBJ2-5; no definite D call. From germline, CDR1 is SGDLS and CDR2 YYNGEE. V lost 4 bases, J lost 0 bases, and 10 bases lay in between. This CDR3 comprises 14 residues. Written as DNA, the CDR3 is TGTGCCAGCAGCCCCACCCAGGACCAAGAGACCCAGTACTTC. Its translation is CASSPTQDQETQYF.

In its sample, this clone was seen a few times. This chain's CDR3 is CASSPSGHNNEQFF. As DNA, the CDR3 is TGTGCCAGCTCCCCATCGGGACATAACAATGAGCAGTTCTTC. The chain employs TRBV18 and TRBJ2-1; D possibly corresponds to TRBD1 (6 bases). Germline lookup yields CDR1 KGHSH and CDR2 LQKENI. The CDR3 has 14 residues. V was cut by 6 bases and J by 5 bases, with 14 bases left in between.

This chain uses TRBV4-2 with TRBJ1-1; maybe TRBD1 (5 bases). CDR1 is LGHNA, CDR2 YNFKEQ, per germline. This CDR3 is 17 amino acids long. V was pared by 7 bases and J by 1 base, with 22 bases between. The chain's CDR3 is CASKPRRAGGANTEAFF. The DNA of the CDR3 is TGTGCCAGCAAGCCAAGGAGGGCAGGAGGGGCGAACACTGAAGCTTTCTTT.

This rearrangement joins TRBV27 to TRBJ2-3, with 11 bases fitting TRBD2. Per germline, CDR1 MNHEY and CDR2 SMNVEV (reference sequence). The CDR3 has 14 amino acids. Trimming removed 6 bases from V and 6 bases from J; junction bases left unmatched: 5. The DNA for the CDR3 is TGTGCCAGCAGCTTAGCGGGGGGGCCGGATACGCAGTATTTT. Residues: CASSLAGGPDTQYF.

This chain joins TRBV5-4 and TRBJ1-2, with 8 positions matching TRBD1. The CDR3 runs to 14 residues. Germline-derived CDR1 and CDR2 are SGHNT and YYREEE (reference sequence). J lost 6 bases, V lost 4 bases, and 8 bases had no gene match. The DNA for the CDR3 is TGTGCCAGCAGCCCCGGACAGGGAAGGGATGGCTACACCTTC. As protein: CASSPGQGRDGYTF. Supplemented by reference TRBV5-4 and TRBJ1-2, the full variable domain reads ETGVTQSPTHLIKTRGQQVTLRCSSQSGHNTVSWYQQALGQGPQFIFQYYREEENGRGNFPPRFSGLQFPNYSSELNVNALELDDSALYLCASSPGQGRDGYTFGSGTRLTVV.

The chain employs TRBV2 and TRBJ2-6, with a tentative D call TRBD1 (5 bases). The ends were cut back, 11 bases at V and 3 bases at J, with 20 bases in the middle. The CDR3 loop spans 16 amino acids. Germline V gives CDR1 SNHLY, CDR2 FYNNEI. The CDR3 loop is CAGSRTIHIGANVLTF. The CDR3 coding sequence is TGTGCCGGTTCGCGGACAATACACATTGGGGCCAACGTCCTGACTTTC.

The chain couples TRBV4-2 to TRBJ2-5; perhaps TRBD1 as D (5 bases). The germline V gene encodes CDR1 LGHNA and CDR2 YNFKEQ. The CDR3 sequence is 17 residues long. The V end lost 0 bases, the J end lost 4 bases, and 18 bases lay between the germline ends. The CDR3 here is CASSQDIGVTVRETQYF. CDR3 DNA sequence: TGTGCCAGCAGCCAAGATATAGGGGTGACGGTTCGAGAGACCCAGTACTTC.

CDR3 DNA sequence: TGTGCCAGCACCGGACAGGGTTCTAATTCACCCCTCCACTTT. Encoded protein: CASTGQGSNSPLHF. The rearrangement links TRBV28 to TRBJ1-6, with 8 bases fitting TRBD1. Trimming took 7 bases from V and 6 from J; bases not matched to a gene: 5. The V gene's germline CDR1 is MDHEN and CDR2 SYDVKM. The CDR3 runs to 14 residues.

The chain couples TRBV24-1 to TRBJ2-1, with 7 bases matching TRBD1. This CDR3 region has 16 residues. The V and J ends lost 3 bases and 6 bases, in that order; junction bases with no gene match: 10. Per germline, CDR1 KGHDR and CDR2 SFDVKD. In DNA, the CDR3 is TGTGCCACCAGTGATCCACAGGGGCCCAGCCGCAATGAGCAGTTCTTC. Its translation is CATSDPQGPSRNEQFF.

The chain carries TRBV19 and TRBJ1-1, with D perhaps matching TRBD1 (5 bases). Trimming pared 4 bases from V and 10 bases from J, leaving 10 bases between. CDR1 LNHDA and CDR2 SQIVND come from the germline V gene (reference sequence). The CDR3 covers 11 residues. The CDR3 bases are TGTGCCAGTAGTACTACGACAGTAGCTTTCTTT. It translates to CASSTTTVAFF.

The chain couples TRBV11-2 to TRBJ2-4; no firm D call. The CDR3 covers 12 residues. V gave up 4 bases and J gave up 8 bases, with 9 bases separating them. The germline CDR1 and CDR2 sequences are SGHAT and FQNNGV. CDR3 in amino acids: CASSSPADIQYF. The CDR3 DNA reads as TGTGCCAGCAGCTCCCCGGCGGACATTCAGTACTTC.